The rows below give T cell receptor beta chains drawn from one sample of a study of human T cells and chemical hapten exposure. One entry per CDR3 protein results from TCRdb running MiXCR on the RACE reads. The sample contains roughly 200,000 distinct CDR3 sequences, approximately 20% of which appear only once. The source was whole blood, collected in connection with sensitization to the hapten diphenylcyclopropenone (DPC). The receptors shown here come from a woman aged 45-60 years with alopecia areata. Some clones in this sample may be carry-over from other donors' samples. Each CDR3 is given with its conserved first and last residue. The D gene is left open where the match is weak. Size values are once, few and many counts, or a class for expanded clones, and some rows have none.

j_call,v_call,clone_size,d_call,cdr3_nt,cdr3_aa
TRBJ2-1,TRBV28,few,TRBD2,TGTGCCAGCAGTTTATTGGGGACTAGATCCACTGAGCAGTTCTTC,CASSLLGTRSTEQFF
TRBJ2-1,TRBV21-1,.,.,TGTGCCAGCAGCAAAAAGGGATCGGGACTAGCGCGAAATCAGCAGTTCTTC,CASSKKGSGLARNQQFF
TRBJ1-4,TRBV10-3,.,.,TGTGCCATCAGGGAGGGGTTCGGAGGTGGCGGTGAAAAACTGTTTTTT,CAIREGFGGGGEKLFF
TRBJ2-3,TRBV5-6,few,TRBD2,TGTGCCAGCAGCCTTAGCGGGATAAGAACAGATACGCAGTATTTT,CASSLSGIRTDTQYF
TRBJ1-2,TRBV5-1,few,TRBD1,TGCGCCAGCAAGAAGACAGGGGAAGACTATGGCTACACCTTC,CASKKTGEDYGYTF
TRBJ2-7,TRBV2,once,.,TGTGCCAGCAGTGAAGTTTCGGGGGCGATAACCTACGAGCAGTACTTC,CASSEVSGAITYEQYF
TRBJ2-3,TRBV3-1,.,TRBD2,TGTGCCAGCAGCCAAGGGGGGGGGACTAGCGGATCAGATACGCAGTATTTT,CASSQGGGTSGSDTQYF
TRBJ2-1,TRBV3-1,few,.,TGTGCCAGCAGCCCAGGACCGACGGGCGATGAGCAGTTCTTC,CASSPGPTGDEQFF
TRBJ2-1,TRBV6-1,.,TRBD1,TGTGCCAGCAGTGAAGCCCGGACAGGGGGCAATGAGCAGTTCTTC,CASSEARTGGNEQFF
TRBJ1-5,TRBV10-1,few,.,TGCGCCAGCAGTGAACAGGGATCGACGCCCCAGCATTTT,CASSEQGSTPQHF
TRBJ2-1,TRBV20-1,few,.,TGCAGTGCTTTCGCCGACCGGTTCGATGAGCAGTTCTTC,CSAFADRFDEQFF
TRBJ2-2,TRBV12-3/TRBV12-4,.,.,TGTGCCAGCAGCCAGACCACCGTTTGGGGGGAGCTGTTTTTT,CASSQTTVWGELFF
TRBJ1-2,TRBV5-6,.,TRBD1,TGTGCCAGCAGATTAGCAGGGGGCGGCTATGGCTACACCTTC,CASRLAGGGYGYTF
TRBJ1-6,TRBV5-5,once,.,TGTGCCAGCAGCCCCACAGGACAGTATAATTCACCCCTCCACTTT,CASSPTGQYNSPLHF
TRBJ2-5,TRBV5-1,few,.,TGCGCCAGCAGCTTGGCCGGCTCTCAACAAGAGACCCAGTACTTC,CASSLAGSQQETQYF
TRBJ2-1,TRBV2,.,.,TGTGCCAGCAGGAACACCTTTATCAATGAGCAGTTCTTC,CASRNTFINEQFF
TRBJ1-5,TRBV15,.,.,TGTGCCACCAGCAGGGGGACCTATAGCAATCAGCCCCAGCATTTT,CATSRGTYSNQPQHF
TRBJ2-7,TRBV6-5,few,.,TGTGCCAGCAGCCCCGGGGTGAACTACGAGCAGTACTTC,CASSPGVNYEQYF
TRBJ2-1,TRBV10-1,few,TRBD2,TGCGCCAGCGGTAGTGGACTAGCGGGAGTAGATGAGCAGTTCTTC,CASGSGLAGVDEQFF
TRBJ2-1,TRBV20-1,.,.,TGCAGTGCGTGGCGGGACTCCTACAATGAGCAGTTCTTC,CSAWRDSYNEQFF
TRBJ1-3,TRBV29-1,.,TRBD1,TGCAGCGTACGCCATGCAGGGGGCTCTGGAAACACCATATATTTT,CSVRHAGGSGNTIYF
TRBJ2-7,TRBV5-1,.,TRBD2,TGCGCCAGCAGCTTGGGGCTGAGTCGCGGGAGAAGGTACGAGCAGTACTTC,CASSLGLSRGRRYEQYF
TRBJ2-7,TRBV18,few,TRBD2,TGTGCCAGCACCACTAGCGGGACCCACGAGCAGTACTTC,CASTTSGTHEQYF
TRBJ1-1,TRBV12-3/TRBV12-4,few,.,TGTGCCAGCAGTCAGCAGGCGCTCACTGAAGCTTTCTTT,CASSQQALTEAFF
TRBJ2-3,TRBV29-1,few,.,TGCAGCGGGGGAGAGCGGACAGATACGCAGTATTTT,CSGGERTDTQYF
TRBJ2-1,TRBV6-5,.,.,TGTGCCAGCAGTTACTATCGGGGTGAGCAGTTCTTC,CASSYYRGEQFF
TRBJ2-7,TRBV7-2,few,TRBD2,TGTGCCAGCAGCTTTTCCAATCCCGGGACTAGCGGGATTGACGAGCAGTACTTC,CASSFSNPGTSGIDEQYF
TRBJ1-2,TRBV29-1,.,.,TGCAGCGTGGCGGGACCGCCAGACTATGGCTACACCTTC,CSVAGPPDYGYTF
TRBJ2-5,TRBV2,few,.,TGTGCCAGCAGTCCTCCAGGGGAAGAGACCCAGTACTTC,CASSPPGEETQYF
TRBJ2-3,TRBV2,.,.,TGTGCCAGCAGGCCAAACACTAGCACAGATACGCAGTATTTT,CASRPNTSTDTQYF
TRBJ2-3,TRBV5-1,.,.,TGCGCCAGCAGCCTACAGGGTTACACAGATACGCAGTATTTT,CASSLQGYTDTQYF
TRBJ1-4,TRBV2,.,.,TGTGCCAGCAGTGAGATGGAAAAACTGTTTTTT,CASSEMEKLFF
TRBJ1-2,TRBV7-6,few,TRBD1,TGTGCCAGCAGCAAGGACAGGGGGGAGTATGGCTACACCTTC,CASSKDRGEYGYTF
TRBJ2-2,TRBV25-1,.,.,TGTGCCAGCCGTTTGGCAGGGCCCACCGGGGAGCTGTTTTTT,CASRLAGPTGELFF
TRBJ2-7,TRBV20-1,.,TRBD2,TGCAGTGCTAGAGATTGGAAGTGGGAGCGGGATACCTACGAGCAGTACTTC,CSARDWKWERDTYEQYF
TRBJ2-1,TRBV24-1,few,.,TGTGCCACCAGTGATGACATTGGGGCCCCTCCACTGAGCTCCTACAATGAGCAGTTCTTC,CATSDDIGAPPLSSYNEQFF
TRBJ2-1,TRBV27,.,.,TGTGCCAGCAGTGGAATAGCTTGGCCTGGGGAGCAGTTCTTC,CASSGIAWPGEQFF
TRBJ2-7,TRBV5-1,.,.,TGCGCCAGCCGCCTTAACAGGGAATTCTACGAGCAGTACTTC,CASRLNREFYEQYF
TRBJ2-1,TRBV7-9,few,TRBD2,TGTGCCAGCAGCTTAAGCCTAGCGGGTTACAATGAGCAGTTCTTC,CASSLSLAGYNEQFF
TRBJ2-1,TRBV27,few,.,TGTGCCAGTAAGACTAGCCTAGGGGGCAATGAGCAGTTCTTC,CASKTSLGGNEQFF
TRBJ2-3,TRBV7-8,few,TRBD2,TGTGCCAGCAGCTCCGTAGCGGGAGACACAGATACGCAGTATTTT,CASSSVAGDTDTQYF
TRBJ2-7,TRBV20-1,few,.,TGCAGTGCTCGAGTGGACTACCCGAACTCCTACGAGCAGTACTTC,CSARVDYPNSYEQYF
TRBJ2-1,TRBV4-2,.,TRBD2,TGTGCCAGCAGCCAAGAGACTAGCGGGACATACAATGAGCAGTTCTTC,CASSQETSGTYNEQFF
TRBJ1-5,TRBV6-5,few,TRBD1,TGTGCCAGCAGTCCTGACAGGGCCTTTTTGCCCCAGCATTTT,CASSPDRAFLPQHF
TRBJ2-5,TRBV5-1,.,.,TGCGCCAGCAGCTTATCTAACAGGGAGACCCAGTACTTC,CASSLSNRETQYF
TRBJ1-1,TRBV20-1,few,TRBD1,TGCAGTGCTAGAGGGGACAGGGGGAATGCTTTCTTT,CSARGDRGNAFF
TRBJ2-3,TRBV20-1,few,TRBD1,TGCAGTGCTACTAACAGGGGGCCGGCAGATACGCAGTATTTT,CSATNRGPADTQYF
TRBJ1-5,TRBV5-1,few,.,TGCGCCAGCAGCTTGGACAGCCAGCCCAATCAGCCCCAGCATTTT,CASSLDSQPNQPQHF
TRBJ2-1,TRBV5-1,.,TRBD2,TGCGCCAGCAGCTGGGGCGGAGTCGGGGGGAATGAGCAGTTCTTC,CASSWGGVGGNEQFF
TRBJ1-3,TRBV5-1,few,.,TGCGCCAGCAGCTTGGAGGGGTTTGGAAACACCATATATTTT,CASSLEGFGNTIYF
TRBJ2-1,TRBV2,.,.,TGTGCCAGCAGTGAGTTTCAGTCGGGTACAGGTGAGCAGTTCTTC,CASSEFQSGTGEQFF
TRBJ2-7,TRBV20-1,few,.,TGCAGTGCTAGAGCCGGAGGACTAGGGGGATCGTACGAGCAGTACTTC,CSARAGGLGGSYEQYF
TRBJ2-1,TRBV20-1,.,.,TGCAGTGCTAGAGATCGGAGTGGGGAATCTGGGTATGAGCAGTTCTTC,CSARDRSGESGYEQFF